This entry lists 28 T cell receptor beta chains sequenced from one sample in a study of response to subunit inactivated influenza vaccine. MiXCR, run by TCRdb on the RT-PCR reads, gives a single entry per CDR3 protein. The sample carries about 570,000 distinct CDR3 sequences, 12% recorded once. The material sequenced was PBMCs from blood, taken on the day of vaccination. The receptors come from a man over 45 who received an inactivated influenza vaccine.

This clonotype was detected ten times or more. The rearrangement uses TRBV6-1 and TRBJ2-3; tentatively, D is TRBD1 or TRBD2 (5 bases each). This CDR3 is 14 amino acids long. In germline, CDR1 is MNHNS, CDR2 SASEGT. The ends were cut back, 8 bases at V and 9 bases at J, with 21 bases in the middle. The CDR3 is CASGSGTLARTQYF. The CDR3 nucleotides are TGTGCCAGCGGCTCCGGGACCCTCGCCCGCACGCAGTATTTT.

Written as DNA, the CDR3 is TGTGCCAGCAGCTTATCGTCCCCCAAAGTTCGCTCCTACAATGAGCAGTTCTTC. It yields the protein CASSLSSPKVRSYNEQFF. This chain joins TRBV11-1 and TRBJ2-1; D call uncertain. The CDR3 has 18 amino acids. The germline V and J ends were trimmed by 2 bases and 0 bases, with 17 bases remaining between them. From germline, CDR1 is SGHAT and CDR2 FQDESV (reference sequence).

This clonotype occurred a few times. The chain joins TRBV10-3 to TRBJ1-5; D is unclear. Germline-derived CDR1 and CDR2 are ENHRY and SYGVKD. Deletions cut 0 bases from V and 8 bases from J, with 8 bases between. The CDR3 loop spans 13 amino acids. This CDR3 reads CAISESIGEPQHF. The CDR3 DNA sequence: TGTGCCATCAGTGAGTCAATTGGTGAGCCCCAGCATTTT.

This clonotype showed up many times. This CDR3 reads CASSLTGTRYYEQYF. CDR3 DNA sequence: TGCGCCAGCAGTCTCACCGGGACTAGGTACTACGAGCAGTACTTC. This chain connects TRBV5-1 to TRBJ2-7, with 8 bases aligning to TRBD2. With 5 bases clipped from V and 3 bases from J, the junction kept 10 bases outside the gene matches. The CDR3 covers 15 residues. CDR1 is SGHRS, CDR2 YFSETQ, per germline.

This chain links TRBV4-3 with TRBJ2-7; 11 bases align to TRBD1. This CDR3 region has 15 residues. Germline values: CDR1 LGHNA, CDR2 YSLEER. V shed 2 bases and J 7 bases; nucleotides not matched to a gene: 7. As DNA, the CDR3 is TGCGCCAGCAGCCAACTGGACAGGGGGCTGGGGGAGCAGTACTTC. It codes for CASSQLDRGLGEQYF.

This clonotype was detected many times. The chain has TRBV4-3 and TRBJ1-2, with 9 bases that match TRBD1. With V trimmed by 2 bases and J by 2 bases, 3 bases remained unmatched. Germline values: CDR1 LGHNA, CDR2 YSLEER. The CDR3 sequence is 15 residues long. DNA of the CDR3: TGCGCCAGCAGCCAAACCGGGACAGGGAACTATGGCTACACCTTC. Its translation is CASSQTGTGNYGYTF.

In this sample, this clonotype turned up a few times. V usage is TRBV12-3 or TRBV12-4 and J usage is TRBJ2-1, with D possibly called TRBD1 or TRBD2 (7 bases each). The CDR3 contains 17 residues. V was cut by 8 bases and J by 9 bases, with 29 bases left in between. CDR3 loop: CASADVGGGGIRAEQFF. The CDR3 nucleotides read TGTGCCAGCGCTGACGTGGGAGGGGGCGGTATTCGGGCTGAGCAGTTCTTC.

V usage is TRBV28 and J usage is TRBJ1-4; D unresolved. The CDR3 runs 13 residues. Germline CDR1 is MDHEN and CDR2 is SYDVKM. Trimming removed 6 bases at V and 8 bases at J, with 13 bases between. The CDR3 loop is CASRLGGGEKLFF. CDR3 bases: TGTGCCAGCAGGTTAGGTGGAGGGGAAAAACTGTTTTTT.

The CDR3 DNA sequence: TGCGCCAGCAGCCGGGACACCCTGAACACCGGGGAGCTGTTTTTT. Translated, it gives CASSRDTLNTGELFF. The chain links TRBV5-1 to TRBJ2-2; maybe TRBD1 (6 bases). CDR1 SGHRS and CDR2 YFSETQ come from the germline V gene. The CDR3 runs 15 residues. V dropped 4 bases and J dropped 1 base, with 11 bases sitting between them.

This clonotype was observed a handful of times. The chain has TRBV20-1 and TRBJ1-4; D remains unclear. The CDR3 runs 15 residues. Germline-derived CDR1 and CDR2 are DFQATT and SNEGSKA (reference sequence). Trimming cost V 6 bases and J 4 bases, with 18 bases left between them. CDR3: CSAGLSGIGNEKLFF. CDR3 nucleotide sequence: TGCAGTGCCGGACTTTCGGGGATCGGTAATGAAAAACTGTTTTTT.

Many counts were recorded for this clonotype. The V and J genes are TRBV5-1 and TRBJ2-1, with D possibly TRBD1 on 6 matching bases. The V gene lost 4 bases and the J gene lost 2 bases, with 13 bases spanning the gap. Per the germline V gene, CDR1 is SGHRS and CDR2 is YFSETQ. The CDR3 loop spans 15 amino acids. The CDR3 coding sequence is TGCGCCAGCAGCCCGGGACATCCCGCCTACAATGAGCAGTTCTTC. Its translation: CASSPGHPAYNEQFF.

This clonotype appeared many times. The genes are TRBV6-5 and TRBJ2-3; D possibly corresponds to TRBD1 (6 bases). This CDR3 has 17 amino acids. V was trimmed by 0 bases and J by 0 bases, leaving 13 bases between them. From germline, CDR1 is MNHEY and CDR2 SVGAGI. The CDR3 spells CASSYSRTETSTDTQYF. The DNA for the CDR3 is TGTGCCAGCAGTTACTCGCGGACAGAAACTAGCACAGATACGCAGTATTTT.

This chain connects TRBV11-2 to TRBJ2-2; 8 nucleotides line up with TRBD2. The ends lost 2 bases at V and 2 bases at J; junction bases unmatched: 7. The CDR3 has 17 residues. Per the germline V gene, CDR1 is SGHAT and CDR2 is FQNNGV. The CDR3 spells CASSLISRGVNTGELFF. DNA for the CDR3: TGTGCCAGCAGCTTAATTTCGCGGGGGGTAAACACCGGGGAGCTGTTTTTT.

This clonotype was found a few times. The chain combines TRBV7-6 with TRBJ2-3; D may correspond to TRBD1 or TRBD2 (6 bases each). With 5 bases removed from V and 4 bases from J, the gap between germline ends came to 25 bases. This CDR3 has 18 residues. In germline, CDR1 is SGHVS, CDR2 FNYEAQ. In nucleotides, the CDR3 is TGTGCCAGCAGCGCTTTCCCCTACTCGGCGAGGGGGGCAGATACGCAGTATTTT. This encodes CASSAFPYSARGADTQYF.

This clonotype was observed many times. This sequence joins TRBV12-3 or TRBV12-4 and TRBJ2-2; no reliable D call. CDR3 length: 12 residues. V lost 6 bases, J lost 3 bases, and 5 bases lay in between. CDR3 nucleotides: TGTGCCAGCAGGTTCGACACCGGGGAGCTGTTTTTT. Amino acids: CASRFDTGELFF.

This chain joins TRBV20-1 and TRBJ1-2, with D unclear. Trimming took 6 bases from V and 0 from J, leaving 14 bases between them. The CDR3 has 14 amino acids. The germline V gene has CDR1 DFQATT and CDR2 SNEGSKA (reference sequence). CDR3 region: CSALVADSNYGYTF. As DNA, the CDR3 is TGCAGTGCCCTAGTTGCAGATTCTAACTATGGCTACACCTTC.

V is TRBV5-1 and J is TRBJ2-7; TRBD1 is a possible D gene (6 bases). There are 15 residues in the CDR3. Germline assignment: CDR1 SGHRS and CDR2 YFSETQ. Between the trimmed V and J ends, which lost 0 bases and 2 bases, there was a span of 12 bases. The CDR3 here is CASSLGGRGPYEQYF. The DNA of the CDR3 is TGCGCCAGCAGCTTGGGGGGCAGGGGTCCCTACGAGCAGTACTTC. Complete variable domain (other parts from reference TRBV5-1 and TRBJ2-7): KAGVTQTPRYLIKTRGQQVTLSCSPISGHRSVSWYQQTPGQGLQFLFEYFSETQRNKGNFPGRFSGRQFSNSRSEMNVSTLELGDSALYLCASSLGGRGPYEQYFGPGTRLTVT.

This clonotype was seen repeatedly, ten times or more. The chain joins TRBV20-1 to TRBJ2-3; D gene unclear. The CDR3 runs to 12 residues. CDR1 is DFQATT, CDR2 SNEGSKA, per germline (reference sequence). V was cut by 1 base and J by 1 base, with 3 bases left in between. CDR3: CSARVRTDTQYF. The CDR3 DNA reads TGCAGTGCTAGAGTTCGCACAGATACGCAGTATTTT.

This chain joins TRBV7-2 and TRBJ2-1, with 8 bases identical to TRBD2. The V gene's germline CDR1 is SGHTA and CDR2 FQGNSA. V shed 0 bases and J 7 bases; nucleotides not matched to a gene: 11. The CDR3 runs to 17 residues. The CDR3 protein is CASSLAFPQRESNEQFF. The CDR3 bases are TGTGCCAGCAGCTTAGCGTTCCCCCAGCGGGAGAGTAATGAGCAGTTCTTC.

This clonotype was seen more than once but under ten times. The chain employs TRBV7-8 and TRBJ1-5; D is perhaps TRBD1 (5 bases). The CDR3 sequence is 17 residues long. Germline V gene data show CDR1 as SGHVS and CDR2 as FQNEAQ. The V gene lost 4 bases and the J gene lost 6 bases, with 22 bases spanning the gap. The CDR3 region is CASSYLSGAVLIQPQHF. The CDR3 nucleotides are TGTGCCAGCAGCTACCTCAGCGGGGCAGTTCTCATTCAGCCCCAGCATTTT. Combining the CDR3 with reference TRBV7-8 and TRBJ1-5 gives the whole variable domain GAGVSQSPRYKVAKRGQDVALRCDPISGHVSLFWYQQALGQGPEFLTYFQNEAQLDKSGLPSDRFFAERPEGSVSTLKIQRTQQEDSAVYLCASSYLSGAVLIQPQHFGDGTRLSIL.

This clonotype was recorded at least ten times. The CDR3 DNA is TGTGCCAGCAGCTTAGCGAGGGAGCAGTTCTTC. This translates into CASSLAREQFF. The chain joins TRBV5-6 to TRBJ2-1, with D uncertain. The V end lost 2 bases, the J end lost 10 bases, and 7 bases lay between the germline ends. Germline lookup yields CDR1 SGHDT and CDR2 YYEEEE. This CDR3 is 11 amino acids long.

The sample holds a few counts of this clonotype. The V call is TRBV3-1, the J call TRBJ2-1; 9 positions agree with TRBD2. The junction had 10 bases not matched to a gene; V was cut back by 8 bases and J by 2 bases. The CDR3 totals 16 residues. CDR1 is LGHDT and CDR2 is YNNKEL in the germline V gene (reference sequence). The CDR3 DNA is TGTGCCAGCTCTCGGCGGGGGGGCATAACCTACAATGAGCAGTTCTTC. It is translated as CASSRRGGITYNEQFF.

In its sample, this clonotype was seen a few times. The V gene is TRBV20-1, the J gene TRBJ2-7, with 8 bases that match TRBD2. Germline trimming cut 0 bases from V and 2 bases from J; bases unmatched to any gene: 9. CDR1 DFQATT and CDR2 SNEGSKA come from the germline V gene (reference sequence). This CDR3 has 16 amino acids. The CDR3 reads CSARDSGGDTAYEQYF. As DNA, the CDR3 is TGCAGTGCTAGAGATTCGGGAGGGGACACCGCCTACGAGCAGTACTTC.

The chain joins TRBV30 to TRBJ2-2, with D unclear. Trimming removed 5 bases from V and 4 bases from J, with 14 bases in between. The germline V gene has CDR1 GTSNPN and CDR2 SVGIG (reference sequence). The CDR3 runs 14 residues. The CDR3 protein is CAWLRLQRTGELFF. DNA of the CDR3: TGTGCCTGGCTCAGGCTGCAGCGCACCGGGGAGCTGTTTTTT.

The CDR3 region is CASSDVDSLSSYEQYF. The DNA of the CDR3 is TGTGCCAGCAGTGACGTTGACAGCCTTAGCTCCTACGAGCAGTACTTC. This sequence joins TRBV6-4 and TRBJ2-7; D perhaps matches TRBD1 (5 bases). V lost 2 bases to trimming and J lost 0 bases, with 14 bases between them. From germline, CDR1 is MRHNA and CDR2 SNTAGT. This CDR3 comprises 16 residues.

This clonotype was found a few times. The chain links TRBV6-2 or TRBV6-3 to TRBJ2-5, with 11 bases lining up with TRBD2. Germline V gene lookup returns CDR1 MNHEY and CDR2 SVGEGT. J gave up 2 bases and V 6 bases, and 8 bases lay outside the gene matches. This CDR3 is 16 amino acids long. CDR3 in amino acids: CASSQRLAGTQETQYF. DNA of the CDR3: TGTGCCAGCAGCCAAAGACTAGCGGGAACACAAGAGACCCAGTACTTC.

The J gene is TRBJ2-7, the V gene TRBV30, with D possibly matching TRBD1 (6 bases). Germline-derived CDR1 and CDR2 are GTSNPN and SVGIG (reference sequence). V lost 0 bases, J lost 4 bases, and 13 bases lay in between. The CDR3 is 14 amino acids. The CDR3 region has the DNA TGTGCCTGGAGTGTACAGGGTGGGAAATACGAGCAGTACTTC. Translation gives CAWSVQGGKYEQYF.

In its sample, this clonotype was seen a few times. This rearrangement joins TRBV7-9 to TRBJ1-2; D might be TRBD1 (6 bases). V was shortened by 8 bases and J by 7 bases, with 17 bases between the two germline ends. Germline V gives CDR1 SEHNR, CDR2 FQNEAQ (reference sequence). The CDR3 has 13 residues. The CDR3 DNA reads TGTGCCAGCGACCCGATACAGGGAGCTGGCTACACCTTC. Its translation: CASDPIQGAGYTF.